This entry features one T cell receptor (beta chain) sequence. This specimen belongs to a study of T-cell memory formation after mild COVID-19. Study background: Among the donors, TCR clusters were largely specific to each donor.

Between the trimmed V and J ends, which lost 5 bases and 7 bases, there was a span of 18 bases. The CDR3 extends over 15 amino acids. The germline V gene has CDR1 SGHAT and CDR2 FQNNGV. From the 5' RACE reads, TCRdb called clonotypes with MiXCR, one entry per CDR3 protein. The table shows hundreds of thousands of distinct CDR3 sequences, with roughly 21% occurring only once. Sequences were obtained from PBMCs or a T cell subset sorted from them (not recorded which). This clonotype was sampled from an adult woman who had mild COVID-19 (a few samples of this study predate the infection). Cell type and time point are not known. This chain links TRBV11-2 with TRBJ2-1, with D maybe TRBD1 (6 bases). This CDR3 reads CASSLLDFQGNEQFF. The CDR3 bases are TGTGCCAGCAGCCTTCTGGATTTCCAGGGGAATGAGCAGTTCTTC.